This T cell receptor beta chain was profiled in a study of beta chain features in type 1 diabetes. As for the study in general: Age, gender, cell numbers and subset yield matched between patients and controls. All of the samples together had some 110 million sorted cells examined.

Sorting that relied on CD45RO/CCR7/CD25/CD127/CD95/CD27 yielded CD4+ naive, central memory, regulatory and stem cell-like memory cells. V was clipped by 3 bases and J by 1 base, with 17 bases between them. This CDR3 has 17 amino acids. Per germline, CDR1 MNHEY and CDR2 SMNVEV (reference sequence). cDNA synthesis used the whole RNA isolate, giving expressed TCRB sequences. Clones were read by immunoSEQ multiplex PCR, and TCRdb kept only the in-frame ones, dropping some. The sample comprises 130,000 to 150,000 clones, less than 9% of which are singletons, and roughly 1.5% rests with the top ten. The chain joins TRBV27 to TRBJ2-3, with D possibly TRBD1 on 6 matching bases. This receptor was identified in a woman in her 30s in good health. Sequencing used central memory CD4+ T cells from blood. CDR3 coding DNA: TGTGCCAGCAGTTTTCTCCCGGCAGGGGCTGGCACAGATACGCAGTATTTT. Its protein is CASSFLPAGAGTDTQYF.